This TCR beta chain was profiled in a study of blood T cell repertoires in COVID-19. Study-wide background: Acute-phase and convalescent COVID-19 samples originated in the United States, Italy and Spain.

Individuals drawn from around 24 US areas were about 18 to 95 years old. Donors in Cohort 3 counted as recovered after two negative PCRs, clearance, or symptom resolution. Authors' analysis steps: Reference gene primer amplification in the assay estimated nucleated cell counts. Using immunoSEQ multiplex PCR, the repertoire was profiled, and TCRdb retains in-frame clones only, with some absent. The V and J calls and clone size are taken from that table; D and trimming were inferred from the DNA. In the table there are around 300,000 clones, approximately 86% of which are singletons. Trimming at V came to 7 bases and at J to 1 base, leaving 4 bases not matched to a gene. Germline V gene data show CDR1 as SGHNT and CDR2 as YYREEE (reference sequence). This CDR3 has 13 residues.

This receptor was taken from a woman aged 30 to 39 who had recovered from COVID-19. Sequencing used PBMCs or T cells enriched from blood (not recorded which). J is TRBJ2-7 and V is TRBV5-4; TRBD1 aligns across 8 bases. In nucleotides, the CDR3 is TGTGCCAGCCGCACAGGGGGGTCCTACGAGCAGTACTTC. It is translated as CASRTGGSYEQYF.